This is a list of T cell receptor beta chains from one sample in a study of cytomegalovirus exposure and HLA in healthy donors. The data were produced by immunoSEQ multiplex PCR, yet TCRdb's version contains in-frame clones alone and is incomplete. Of approximately 270,000 clones listed, 75% to 85% are singletons. The sequencing input was PBMCs. These receptors came from a girl aged 2-10 years in good health and CMV-seronegative. CDR3s include the opening cysteine and the closing phenylalanine or tryptophan. Each record gives: J gene, clone size, D gene, V gene, CDR3 DNA, CDR3 protein. A D gene is named only where the DNA matches it firmly. Clone size appears in some rows only: once, few, many, or a class for an expanded clone.

TRBJ1-5,NA,NA,TRBV28,TGTGCCAGCAGTTTACGAGCCCATCAGCCCCAGCATTTT,CASSLRAHQPQHF
TRBJ1-4,few,NA,TRBV5-1,TGCGCCAGCAGCTTCGACTTGGCTAATGAAAAACTGTTTTTT,CASSFDLANEKLFF
TRBJ2-7,NA,TRBD2,TRBV5-1,TGCGCCAGCAGCCCGAGAAGGGCGGGAGGGCCTGACGAGCAGTACTTC,CASSPRRAGGPDEQYF
TRBJ2-7,NA,NA,TRBV5-1,TGCGCCAGCAGCTTGTGGTATGTGGACAAACAAACTTCCTACGAGCAGTACTTC,CASSLWYVDKQTSYEQYF
TRBJ1-4,NA,TRBD1,TRBV27,TGTGCCAGCAGTCGACTCCGGACAGGGGGTCTTGAAAAACTGTTTTTT,CASSRLRTGGLEKLFF
TRBJ2-7,few,TRBD2,TRBV10-3,TGTGCCATCAGTGAGTCGTCACTAGCGGGAGGACGTTTTGAGGAGCAGTACTTC,CAISESSLAGGRFEEQYF
TRBJ2-7,NA,TRBD1,TRBV5-4,TGTGCCAGCAGCATTTCCCACGCAGGCCCAGGGGGTCACTGGGAGCAGTACTTC,CASSISHAGPGGHWEQYF
TRBJ1-2,NA,TRBD1,TRBV29-1,TGCAGCGTTGACAGCCAGGGGGCGGAAGGCTACACCTTC,CSVDSQGAEGYTF
TRBJ2-1,few,TRBD1,TRBV5-1,TGCGCCAGCAGCTCAGCCTACAGGGGGCCCCAGTACAATGAGCAGTTCTTC,CASSSAYRGPQYNEQFF
TRBJ2-7,NA,NA,TRBV4-1,TGCGCCAGCAGCCCGACAGGCTACGAGCAGTACTTC,CASSPTGYEQYF
TRBJ2-5,NA,NA,TRBV6-5,TGTGCCAGCAGCCTAGACGGCATAAGCATGAGGACCCAGTACTTC,CASSLDGISMRTQYF
TRBJ1-2,NA,NA,TRBV4-1,TGCGCCAGCAGCCCGTTAGGGGTTGGCTACACCTTC,CASSPLGVGYTF
TRBJ2-1,once,NA,TRBV14,TGTGCCAGCAGCCAAGTTATCTGTTGCGACTCGGAGCAGTTCTTC,CASSQVICCDSEQFF
TRBJ2-1,NA,TRBD2,TRBV10-3,TGTGCCATCACTCTAGGGAGCGGGGGTGCCAATGAGCAGTTCTTC,CAITLGSGGANEQFF
TRBJ2-6,NA,TRBD1,TRBV19,TGTGCCAGTAGTAGGTCAGGACAGGGGAGACCTGGGGCCAACGTCCTGACTTTC,CASSRSGQGRPGANVLTF
TRBJ2-1,NA,TRBD2,TRBV7-2,TGTGCCAGCAGCTCCCGGGAGGGCTACAATGAGCAGTTCTTC,CASSSREGYNEQFF
TRBJ1-1,NA,NA,TRBV5-6,TGTGCCAGCAGCTGGGGACATATGAACACTGAAGCTTTCTTT,CASSWGHMNTEAFF
TRBJ1-3,NA,NA,TRBV12-5,TGTGCTAGTGGTTTGGTACAAGCGAAGTCTGGAAACACCATATATTTT,CASGLVQAKSGNTIYF
TRBJ2-1,NA,NA,TRBV7-6,TGTGCCAGCAGCTTAAATAGCGGCCACAATGAGCAGTTCTTC,CASSLNSGHNEQFF
TRBJ1-5,once,NA,TRBV5-1,TGCGCCAGCAGCCCTGAGGGACTTTATCAGCCCCAGCATTTT,CASSPEGLYQPQHF
TRBJ2-3,NA,NA,TRBV5-1,TGCGCCAGCAGCTTCTCACTGGGGGGGGGCTCGGATACGCAGTATTTT,CASSFSLGGGSDTQYF
TRBJ1-1,NA,NA,TRBV15,TGTGCCACCAGCAGAGATCGCAGGGCGGGGACTGAAGCTTTCTTT,CATSRDRRAGTEAFF